These 6 T cell receptor beta chains were all obtained from the same sample, sequenced in a study of molecular identifiers for immune sequencing clone quantification. TCRdb reprocessed the PCR reads with MiXCR, giving one entry per CDR3 protein. The sample lists fewer than 45,000 distinct CDR3 sequences, approximately 17% seen once, with roughly 7.1% in the top ten. The sequenced material came from naive CD8+ T cells from blood, with Jurkat cell RNA spiked in. Subset here: FACS-sorted CD8+CD4-CCR7+CD45RA+ naive T cells. These receptors all come from a human donor in good health. Some libraries in this study had Jurkat cell RNA spiked in.

This clonotype was picked up many times. The V call is TRBV5-6, the J call TRBJ1-1, with 8 bases aligning to TRBD1. The CDR3 extends over 14 amino acids. CDR1 and CDR2 from the germline V gene are SGHDT and YYEEEE. V lost 2 bases, J lost 3 bases, and 3 bases stayed unmatched. The CDR3 is CASSFGTGHTEAFF. CDR3 coding DNA: TGTGCCAGCAGCTTTGGGACAGGTCACACTGAAGCTTTCTTT.

This clonotype was observed at least ten times. This chain joins TRBV16 and TRBJ2-3, with unresolved D. Germline V CDR1 and CDR2: KGHSY, FQNENV. The CDR3 is made up of 15 amino acids. V was clipped by 6 bases and J by 0 bases, with 13 bases between them. The DNA for the CDR3 is TGTGCCAGCAGACAACCCGGTTCTAGCACAGATACGCAGTATTTT. Translated, it gives CASRQPGSSTDTQYF.

For this clonotype: A much bigger clone sits one base away, suggesting this may be a read error. CDR3 sequence reads: CASSLRVGASQETQYF. The CDR3 DNA is TGTGCCAGCAGCTTAAGGGTAGGGGCTAGCCAAGAGACCCAGTACTTC. The chain couples TRBV7-8 to TRBJ2-5; D possibly corresponds to TRBD1 (5 bases). This CDR3 spans 16 amino acids. From germline, CDR1 is SGHVS and CDR2 FQNEAQ. V was clipped by 2 bases and J by 1 base, with 14 bases between them.

Regarding this clonotype: A read error may be the cause here, since a much bigger clone is one base away. The final CDR3 position lacks the conserved phenylalanine or tryptophan, pointing to a likely read error. This chain uses TRBV6-5 with TRBJ2-7; D gene unclear. Trimming removed 2 bases at V and 2 bases at J, with 10 bases between. The V gene's germline CDR1 is MNHEY and CDR2 SVGAGI. This CDR3 has 14 amino acids. DNA of the CDR3: TGTGCCAGCAGTTACACCTCAAGACCCTACGAGCAGTACCTC. Its protein product is CASSYTSRPYEQYL.

This clonotype came up many times. The V gene is TRBV7-9, the J gene TRBJ2-4; 7 nucleotides align to TRBD1. Germline assignment: CDR1 SEHNR and CDR2 FQNEAQ (reference sequence). Trimming cost V 1 base and J 0 bases; bases outside gene matches: 9. The length of the CDR3 is 18 residues. CDR3 residues: CASSLGGQKGLAKNIQYF. CDR3 sequence (DNA): TGTGCCAGCAGCTTAGGGGGACAGAAAGGTTTAGCCAAAAACATTCAGTACTTC.

This clonotype appeared many times. V is TRBV27 and J is TRBJ2-2, with TRBD1 as a possible D gene (5 bases). CDR1 and CDR2 (germline): MNHEY, SMNVEV (reference sequence). CDR3 length equals 14 residues. The ends were cut back, 3 bases at V and 5 bases at J, with 10 bases in the middle. The CDR3 loop reads CASSFQGRTGELFF. The DNA of the CDR3 is TGTGCCAGCAGTTTCCAGGGCCGTACCGGGGAGCTGTTTTTT.